This T cell receptor (beta chain) was profiled in a study of blood T cell repertoires in COVID-19. The table came from immunoSEQ multiplex PCR; TCRdb's copy has only in-frame clones and leaves some out. The sample contains 130,000 or so clones, about four fifths of which appear only once. The CDR3 totals 14 residues. V was pared by 3 bases and J by 5 bases, with 12 bases between. Germline V gene sequence: CDR1 SGDLS, CDR2 YYNGEE. Specimen: PBMCs or T cells enriched from blood (not recorded which). The gene calls are TRBV9 and TRBJ1-3; D possibly corresponds to TRBD1 (6 bases). The TCR sequence derives from a man under 40 who had recovered from COVID-19. CDR3 sequence (DNA): TGTGCCAGCAGCGACCCCGGGACAAGAAACACCATATATTTT. It translates to CASSDPGTRNTIYF.